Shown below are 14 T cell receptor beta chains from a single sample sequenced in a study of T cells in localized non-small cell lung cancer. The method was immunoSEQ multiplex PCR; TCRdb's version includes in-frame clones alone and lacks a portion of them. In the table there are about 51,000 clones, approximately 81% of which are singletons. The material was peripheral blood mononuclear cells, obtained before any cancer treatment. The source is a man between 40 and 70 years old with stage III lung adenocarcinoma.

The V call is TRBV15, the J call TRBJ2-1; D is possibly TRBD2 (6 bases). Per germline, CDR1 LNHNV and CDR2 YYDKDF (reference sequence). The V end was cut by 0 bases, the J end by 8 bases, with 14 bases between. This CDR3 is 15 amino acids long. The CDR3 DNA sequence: TGTGCCACCAGCAGAGATCCTACGGGGGTCCATGAGCAGTTCTTC. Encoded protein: CATSRDPTGVHEQFF.

In DNA form, the CDR3 reads TGCGCCAGCAGCCAAGCTACCGGGACAGCGGTATGGGATGAGCAGTTCTTC. This codes for CASSQATGTAVWDEQFF. The chain has TRBV4-1 and TRBJ2-1; TRBD1 matches at 7 bases. With 1 base clipped from V and 8 bases from J, the junction kept 14 bases outside the gene matches. The germline CDR1 and CDR2 sequences are MGHRA and YSYEKL. The CDR3 length is 17 residues.

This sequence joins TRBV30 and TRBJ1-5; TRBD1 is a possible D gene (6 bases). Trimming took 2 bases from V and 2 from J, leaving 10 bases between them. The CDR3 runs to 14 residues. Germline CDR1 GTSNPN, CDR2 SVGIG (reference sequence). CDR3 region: CAWSLNRGNQPQHF. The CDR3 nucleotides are TGTGCCTGGAGTTTAAACAGGGGCAATCAGCCCCAGCATTTT. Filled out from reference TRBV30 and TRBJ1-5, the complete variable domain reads SQTIHQWPATLVQPVGSPLSLECTVEGTSNPNLYWYRQAAGRGLQLLFYSVGIGQISSEVPQNLSASRPQDRQFILSSKKLLLSDSGFYLCAWSLNRGNQPQHFGDGTRLSIL.

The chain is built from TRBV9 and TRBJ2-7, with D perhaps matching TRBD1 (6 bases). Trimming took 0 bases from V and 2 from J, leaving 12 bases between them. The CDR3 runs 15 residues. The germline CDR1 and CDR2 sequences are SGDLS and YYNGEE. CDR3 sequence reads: CASSVDPDSTYEQYF. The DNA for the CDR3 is TGTGCCAGCAGCGTAGACCCGGACAGCACCTACGAGCAGTACTTC.

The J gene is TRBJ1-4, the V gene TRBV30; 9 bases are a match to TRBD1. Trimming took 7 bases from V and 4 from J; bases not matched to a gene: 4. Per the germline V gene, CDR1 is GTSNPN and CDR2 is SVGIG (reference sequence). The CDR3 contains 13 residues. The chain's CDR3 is CASPGQGNEKLFF. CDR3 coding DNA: TGTGCCTCACCGGGACAGGGTAATGAAAAACTGTTTTTT.

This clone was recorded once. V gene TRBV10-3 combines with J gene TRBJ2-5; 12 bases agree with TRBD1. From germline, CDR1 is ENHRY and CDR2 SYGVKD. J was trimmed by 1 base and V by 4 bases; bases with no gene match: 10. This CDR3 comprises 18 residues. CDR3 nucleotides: TGTGCCATCAGTGTAAGGGACAGGGGGCTGTTTAGCCAAGAGACCCAGTACTTC. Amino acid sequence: CAISVRDRGLFSQETQYF.

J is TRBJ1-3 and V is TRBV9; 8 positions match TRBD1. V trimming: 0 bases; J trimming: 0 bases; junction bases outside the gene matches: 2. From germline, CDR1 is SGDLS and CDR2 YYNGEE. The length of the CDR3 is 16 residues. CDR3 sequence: CASSVGQGYSGNTIYF. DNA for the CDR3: TGTGCCAGCAGCGTAGGACAGGGGTACTCTGGAAACACCATATATTTT.

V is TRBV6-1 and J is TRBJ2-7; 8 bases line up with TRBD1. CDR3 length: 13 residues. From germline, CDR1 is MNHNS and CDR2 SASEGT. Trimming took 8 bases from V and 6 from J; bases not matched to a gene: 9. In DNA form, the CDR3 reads TGTGCCAGCGGGGGCAGGGGGCATGGCGAGCAGTACTTC. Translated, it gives CASGGRGHGEQYF.

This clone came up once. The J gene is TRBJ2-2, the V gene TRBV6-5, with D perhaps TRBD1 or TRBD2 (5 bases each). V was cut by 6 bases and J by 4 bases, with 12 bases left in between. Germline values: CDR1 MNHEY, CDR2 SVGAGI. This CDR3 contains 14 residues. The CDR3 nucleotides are TGTGCCAGCAGCGAGGGGCTAACCACCGGGGAGCTGTTTTTT. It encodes CASSEGLTTGELFF.

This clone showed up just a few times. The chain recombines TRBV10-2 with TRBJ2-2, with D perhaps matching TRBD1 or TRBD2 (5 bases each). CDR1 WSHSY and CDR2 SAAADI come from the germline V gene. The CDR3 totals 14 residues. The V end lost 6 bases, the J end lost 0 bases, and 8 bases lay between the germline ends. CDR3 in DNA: TGCGCCAGCAGAGAGGGACCGAACACCGGGGAGCTGTTTTTT. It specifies CASREGPNTGELFF.

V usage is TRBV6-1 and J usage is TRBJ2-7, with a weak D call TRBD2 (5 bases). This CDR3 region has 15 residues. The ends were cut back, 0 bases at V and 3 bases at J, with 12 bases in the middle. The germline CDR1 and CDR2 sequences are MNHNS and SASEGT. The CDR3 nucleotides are TGTGCCAGCAGTGAAGCGGTTCCCCGGGGCTACGAGCAGTACTTC. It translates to CASSEAVPRGYEQYF.

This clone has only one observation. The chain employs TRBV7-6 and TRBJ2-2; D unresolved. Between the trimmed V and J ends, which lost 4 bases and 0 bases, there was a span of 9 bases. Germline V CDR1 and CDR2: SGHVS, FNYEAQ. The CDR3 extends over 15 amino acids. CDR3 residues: CASSSKDPNTGELFF. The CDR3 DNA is TGTGCCAGCAGCTCTAAGGACCCGAACACCGGGGAGCTGTTTTTT.

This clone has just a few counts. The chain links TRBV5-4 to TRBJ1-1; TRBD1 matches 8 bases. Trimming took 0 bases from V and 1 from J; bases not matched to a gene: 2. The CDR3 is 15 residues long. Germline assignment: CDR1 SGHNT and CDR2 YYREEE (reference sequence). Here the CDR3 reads CASSLADRGNTEAFF. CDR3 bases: TGTGCCAGCAGCTTGGCCGACAGGGGGAACACTGAAGCTTTCTTT.

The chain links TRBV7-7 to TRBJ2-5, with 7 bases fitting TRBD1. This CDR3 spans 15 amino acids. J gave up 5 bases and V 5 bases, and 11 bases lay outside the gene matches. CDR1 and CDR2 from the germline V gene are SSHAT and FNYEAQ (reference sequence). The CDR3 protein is CASSRSGGIRETQYF. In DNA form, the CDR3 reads TGTGCCAGCAGCCGTTCAGGGGGTATAAGGGAGACCCAGTACTTC.